A selection of T cell receptor beta chains follows, all from one sample in a study of tumor-infiltrating lymphocytes in primary liver carcinoma. TCRdb ran MiXCR on the multiplex PCR reads and lists one entry per CDR3 protein. Here the sample spans about 120,000 distinct CDR3 sequences, approximately 68% being singletons. Sequencing was performed on tumor-adjacent normal liver tissue. These receptor sequences come from an older woman with primary liver carcinoma and hepatitis B virus infection. Both conserved end residues are part of each CDR3. Fields, in order: J gene, CDR3 length, clone size, V gene, D gene, CDR3 protein, CDR3 DNA. D genes are given only for firm matches. Where a row states a size, it is once, few, many or the class of an expanded clone; other rows omit it.

TRBJ2-3,13,NA,TRBV28,NA,CSSSLQGPDTQYF,TGTTCCAGTAGTCTTCAGGGTCCAGATACGCAGTATTTT
TRBJ2-6,17,NA,TRBV2,TRBD1,CASRQGQAMSGANVLTF,TGTGCCAGCAGACAGGGACAGGCGATGTCTGGGGCCAACGTCCTGACTTTT
TRBJ2-3,16,many,TRBV18,TRBD2,CASSFLGLAGTDTQYF,TGTGCCAGCTCCTTCTTAGGACTAGCGGGAACAGATACGCAGTATTTT
TRBJ2-5,11,many,TRBV5-4,NA,CASSYQETQYF,TGTGCCAGCAGCTATCAAGAGACCCAGTACTTC
TRBJ2-1,15,NA,TRBV5-6,TRBD2,CPSSLQAGPENEQFF,TGCCCCAGCAGCTTGCAAGCGGGGCCCGAGAATGAGCAGTTCTTC
TRBJ1-5,15,many,TRBV6-1,NA,CASSIMTGVNQPQHF,TGTGCCAGCAGTATAATGACAGGCGTGAATCAGCCCCAGCATTTT
TRBJ2-3,15,NA,TRBV29-1,NA,CSVAPRGGSSDTQYF,TGCAGCGTTGCGCCTAGAGGTGGAAGCTCAGATACGCAGTATTTT
TRBJ2-1,13,NA,TRBV4-1,NA,CASSSDYYNEQFF,TGCGCCAGCAGCAGTGACTACTACAATGAGCAGTTCTTC
TRBJ1-1,13,many,TRBV29-1,NA,CSVGWGAGTEAFF,TGCAGCGTTGGTTGGGGGGCCGGGACTGAAGCTTTCTTT
TRBJ2-4,13,NA,TRBV7-2,NA,CASSPPSRNIQYF,TGTGCCAGCAGTCCTCCCTCCCGAAACATTCAGTACTTC